Listed here are 13 T cell receptor beta chains from one sample, sequenced in a study of post-analysis software for immune sequencing data. General study results and limits: In patients, about 5 TRBV segments were more frequent than in controls, with TRBV5-6, TRBV5-1 and TRBV20-1 among them.

These receptors have no identified antigens. Researchers reported that TCR beta cDNA libraries carried unique molecular identifiers. TCRdb analysed the PCR reads with MiXCR anew, one entry per CDR3 protein. The repertoire holds around 400,000 distinct CDR3 sequences, with less than 40% as singletons. The source material was blood. Receptor source: a girl aged 10-17 years with multiple sclerosis.

This clonotype has just a few counts. Just one base apart from a much larger clone, this may be a read error. V and J are TRBV5-1 and TRBJ2-1, with 7 positions matching TRBD2. This CDR3 contains 14 residues. V dropped 3 bases and J dropped 4; count of bases not matched to a gene: 4. Germline V gene lookup returns CDR1 SGHRS and CDR2 YFSETQ. The CDR3 spells CASSWGGGYNEQFF. CDR3 nucleotides: TGCGCCAGCAGCTGGGGGGGGGGATACAATGAGCAGTTCTTC.

J is TRBJ2-1 and V is TRBV6-1, with D perhaps matching TRBD1 (7 bases). CDR1 and CDR2 (germline): MNHNS, SASEGT. V was trimmed by 5 bases and J by 5 bases, leaving 16 bases between them. This CDR3 has 15 amino acids. CDR3 DNA: TGTGCCAGCAGTCTGGGCGGGACAGTTGACAATGAGCAGTTCTTC. Translated, it gives CASSLGGTVDNEQFF.

The J gene is TRBJ2-7, the V gene TRBV5-1; perhaps TRBD2 as D (6 bases). Germline V gene lookup returns CDR1 SGHRS and CDR2 YFSETQ. The CDR3 sequence is 16 residues long. Trimming took 0 bases from V and 6 from J, leaving 19 bases between them. This CDR3 reads CASSLVALAGSSEQYF. The CDR3 DNA sequence: TGCGCCAGCAGCTTGGTAGCGTTGGCGGGGTCGAGCGAGCAGTACTTC.

This CDR3 reads CASSPRTDSYNEQFF. The DNA of the CDR3 is TGCGCCAGCAGCCCGAGGACAGACTCCTACAATGAGCAGTTCTTC. The genes are TRBV5-1 and TRBJ2-1; D might be TRBD1 (6 bases). V was shortened by 4 bases and J by 0 bases, with 11 bases between the two germline ends. The CDR3 covers 15 residues. Germline V gene sequence: CDR1 SGHRS, CDR2 YFSETQ.

This clonotype came up a few times. The genes are TRBV20-1 and TRBJ2-6; D not resolved. CDR1 DFQATT and CDR2 SNEGSKA come from the germline V gene (reference sequence). The CDR3 is 16 residues long. V was pared by 3 bases and J by 1 base, with 13 bases between. Here the CDR3 DNA reads TGCAGTGCTAGTCTGGCGGTAATGTCTGGGGCCAACGTCCTGACTTTC. It translates to CSASLAVMSGANVLTF.

This clonotype showed up just a few times. J is TRBJ2-7 and V is TRBV10-3; 15 bases are shared with TRBD2. The junction had 6 bases not matched to a gene; V was cut back by 0 bases and J by 0 bases. CDR1 and CDR2 from the germline V gene are ENHRY and SYGVKD. This CDR3 spans 19 amino acids. The CDR3 DNA reads as TGTGCCATCAGTGAGTCCCCGGGACTAGCGGGGGGATCCTCCTACGAGCAGTACTTC. This codes for CAISESPGLAGGSSYEQYF.

This clonotype came up a few times. The chain has TRBV5-1 and TRBJ2-7; D is perhaps TRBD1 or TRBD2 (5 bases each). The CDR3 is 15 amino acids. V gave up 3 bases and J gave up 3 bases, with 16 bases separating them. CDR1 and CDR2 from the germline V gene are SGHRS and YFSETQ. CDR3 bases: TGCGCCAGCAGCTATTCCCCGGGGCCAAACTACGAGCAGTACTTC. Protein sequence: CASSYSPGPNYEQYF.

The chain recombines TRBV25-1 with TRBJ1-4, with D maybe TRBD1 (5 bases). V shed 4 bases and J shed 4 bases, with 13 bases lying between them. Germline CDR1 and CDR2: MGHDK and SYGVNS. The CDR3 runs 15 residues. CDR3 in DNA: TGTGCCAGCAGTGTCAAGGGGTTTGGTAATGAAAAACTGTTTTTT. Protein product: CASSVKGFGNEKLFF.

The chain uses TRBV20-1 and TRBJ2-5, with unresolved D. The CDR3 covers 12 residues. V was clipped by 0 bases and J by 7 bases, with 9 bases between them. CDR1 and CDR2 (germline): DFQATT, SNEGSKA (reference sequence). CDR3 residues: CSARDGGGTQYF. The CDR3 coding sequence is TGCAGTGCTAGAGATGGTGGTGGGACCCAGTACTTC.

This chain links TRBV7-3 with TRBJ2-5, with 12 nucleotides matching TRBD2. Per germline, CDR1 SGHTA and CDR2 FQGTGA. V lost 5 bases to trimming and J lost 11 bases; unmatched junction nucleotides: 9. This CDR3 is 14 amino acids long. The CDR3 sequence: CASSLAGGPNEQYF. CDR3 bases: TGTGCCAGCAGCCTAGCGGGGGGGCCCAATGAGCAGTACTTC.

The chain combines TRBV3-1 with TRBJ1-4, with D perhaps TRBD1 (5 bases). The V end was cut by 3 bases, the J end by 2 bases, with 13 bases between. The germline V gene encodes CDR1 LGHDT and CDR2 YNNKEL (reference sequence). The CDR3 has 16 residues. This CDR3 reads CASSQGTRATNEKLFF. CDR3 coding DNA: TGTGCCAGCAGCCAGGGGACCCGAGCGACTAATGAAAAACTGTTTTTT.

This clonotype was counted a few times. CDR3 sequence reads: CSARVQRGPIHNEQYF. CDR3 DNA: TGCAGTGCTAGGGTCCAGCGGGGGCCCATCCACAATGAGCAGTACTTC. J is TRBJ2-5 and V is TRBV20-1; 8 bases fit TRBD2. From germline, CDR1 is DFQATT and CDR2 SNEGSKA (reference sequence). After removal of 3 bases from V and 11 bases from J, the junction contained 20 bases not matched to a gene. The CDR3 totals 16 residues.

V usage is TRBV25-1 and J usage is TRBJ2-1; TRBD2 aligns across 12 bases. This CDR3 is built from 16 residues. Germline V gene sequence: CDR1 MGHDK, CDR2 SYGVNS. The junction had 13 bases not matched to a gene; V was cut back by 8 bases and J by 8 bases. The DNA for the CDR3 is TGTGCCAGCGGGGAGACTAGCGGGGGCAGGAGTCATGAGCAGTTCTTC. It translates to CASGETSGGRSHEQFF.